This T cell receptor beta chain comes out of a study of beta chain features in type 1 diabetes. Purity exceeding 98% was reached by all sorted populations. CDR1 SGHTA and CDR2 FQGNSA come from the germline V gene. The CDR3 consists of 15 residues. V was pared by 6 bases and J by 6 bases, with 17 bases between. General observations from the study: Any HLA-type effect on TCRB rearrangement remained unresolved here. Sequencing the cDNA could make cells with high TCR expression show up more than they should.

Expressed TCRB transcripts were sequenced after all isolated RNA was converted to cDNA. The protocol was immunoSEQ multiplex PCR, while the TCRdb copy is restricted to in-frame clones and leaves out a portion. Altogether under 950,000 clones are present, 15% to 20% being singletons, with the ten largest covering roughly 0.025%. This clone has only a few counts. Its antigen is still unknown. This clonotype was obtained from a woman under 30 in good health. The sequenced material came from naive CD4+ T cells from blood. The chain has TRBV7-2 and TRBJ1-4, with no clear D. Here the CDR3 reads CASRVRGHLYEKLFF. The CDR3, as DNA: TGTGCCAGCAGGGTCCGAGGGCACCTTTATGAAAAACTGTTTTTT.